Here is one T cell receptor (beta chain) with its context. Its target antigen remains unknown. No base-level quality is on record; no much larger clone is a single base apart. The donors were healthy, HIV-negative adults who had no recently reported acute infections or vaccinations. Only Caucasian adults living in Nashville, Tennessee, USA were represented among the donors. Magnetic negative selection was used to enrich CD4+ T cells, after which naive cells were positively selected on CD45RA and the negative fraction became the memory subset. Blood was obtained by leukapheresis, after which PBMCs were separated by Ficoll-Histopaque density gradient centrifugation and cryopreserved in liquid nitrogen vapor phase. Analytical flow cytometry was used to check the purity and quantity of each magnetically sorted T cell population. Genomic DNA was isolated from every sorted fraction and measured by UV absorbance on a Nanodrop 2000c.

Using the deep immunoSEQ assay, TCR CDR3 regions were amplified from genomic DNA by multiplex PCR. Extracted genomic DNA from each cell subset was distributed evenly across all wells of several immunoSEQ 96-well plates, and each plate was treated as a replicate. Each replicate PCR for sorted subsets received around 0.2 ug genomic DNA, equal to roughly 30,000 T cell genomes. Purified libraries were quantified with a Qubit 3.0 fluorometer, sized on a Bioanalyzer 2100, and re-quantified with the KAPA Library Quantification kit. Every immunoSEQ 96-well plate was sequenced on a separate single-read 150-cycle Illumina NextSeq 550 flow cell. From the authors' description of their analysis: The immunoSEQ output contained only junctional sequences without quality scores, so filtering could not match that applied to full-length reads. Sequences were annotated with PyIR, a Python wrapper for IgBLAST v1.9, and V/J genes and CDR3 were assigned using IMGT germline references. Reads with weak V/J assignments (E-value above 1e-6), missing CDR3, stop codons, out-of-frame junctions, or ambiguous translated residues were removed. V3J clonotypes were defined as sequences sharing the same inferred V gene, J gene, and CDR3 amino acid sequence. Percentage overlap between repertoires was computed as shared unique clonotypes divided by the size of the smaller repertoire. Repertoire richness was assessed with RTK rarefaction, the Chao1 estimator, and Recon v2.1 estimates of unobserved clonotypes. Generation probabilities for all TCRbeta clonotypes obtained by the gDNA method from a few donors were computed using OLGA. The source is immuneACCESS, and TCRdb retained only in-frame sequences with V and J called. Part of the clones is not carried over; for the studies checked, unresolved V genes explain less than half of this, and the remainder is unexplained. V and J calls plus clone size are reproduced from that table; the DNA served to infer D and trimming. The sample has more than 2 million clones on record, 95% of them singletons. 0.1% to 0.15% of the sample is in the top ten clones.

The data are from a study of shared clonotypes between healthy human individuals (dated by TCRdb to between 2020 and 2021). At the level of the whole study: A few men and two women, aged 18 to 49 years, made up the cohort. For each donor, three plates each were used for CD4 naive and CD4 memory, two plates were used for CD8 naive, and one plate was used for CD8 memory. To estimate repertoire size and how much clonotypes are shared between individuals, the study performed deep sequencing of blood TCR repertoires from a few healthy adults. To increase sequencing depth and limit assay-specific biases, TCR repertoire library preparation and sequencing were carried out by different laboratories using diverse techniques. Each donor's leukapheresis produced roughly between roughly 0.94 and 9.5 billion PBMCs.

Paper-wide results and their limitations: Across a few donors, approximately 5% of naive CD4, 3.5% of naive CD8, about 2% of memory CD4, and approximately 0.4% of memory CD8 clonotypes were shared. Clonotypes shared by all four sorted-subset donors showed higher generation probabilities than non-shared clonotypes. Naive subsets generally had larger estimated clonotype richness than memory subsets. Sampling was restricted to blood, and TCR repertoires in tissue are likely to differ from TCR repertoires in blood. Based on pairwise subsampling, the degree of clonotype sharing among donors was expected to be affected by sequencing depth. Because the study included a small number of donors, the genetic and exposure-history diversity represented was limited. Rarefaction of sorted-subset datasets indicated incomplete sequencing despite the large sequencing depth.

The germline V gene (reference sequence) yields MNHNY for CDR1 and SVGAGI for CDR2. Measured from the cysteine to the phenylalanine, the CDR3 is 16 residues long. Left in the record is the CDR3 DNA by itself, 48 bases read in frame from the first base. Germline trimming amounts to 4 bases on V and 6 bases on J, with 9 as the count of junction bases outside the gene matches. Sequencing was done on a sample of naive CD4+ T cells sorted from blood. The cell subset or site label for this specimen denotes: CD45RA+ positively selected. The chain is made from TRBV6-6 and TRBJ1-5, with 10 middle bases fitting TRBD1. This receptor was identified in a man aged 18 to 35 in good health. The nucleotides read TGTGCCAGCAGTTTCCCCGGACAGGGGGGGAGTCAGCCCCAGCATTTT. This sequence encodes CASSFPGQGGSQPQHF.